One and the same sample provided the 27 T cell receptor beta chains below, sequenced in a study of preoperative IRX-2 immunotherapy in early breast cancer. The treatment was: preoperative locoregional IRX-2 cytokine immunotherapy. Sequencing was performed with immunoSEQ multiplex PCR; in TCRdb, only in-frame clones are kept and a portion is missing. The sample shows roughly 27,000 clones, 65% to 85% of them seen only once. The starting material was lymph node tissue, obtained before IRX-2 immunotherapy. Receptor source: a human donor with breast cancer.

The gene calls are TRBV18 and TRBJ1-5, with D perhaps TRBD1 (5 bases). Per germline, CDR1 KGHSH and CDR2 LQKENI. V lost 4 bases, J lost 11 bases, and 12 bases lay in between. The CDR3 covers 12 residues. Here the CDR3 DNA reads TGTGCCAGCTCACTTGACAGAGAGACCCAGCATTTT. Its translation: CASSLDRETQHF.

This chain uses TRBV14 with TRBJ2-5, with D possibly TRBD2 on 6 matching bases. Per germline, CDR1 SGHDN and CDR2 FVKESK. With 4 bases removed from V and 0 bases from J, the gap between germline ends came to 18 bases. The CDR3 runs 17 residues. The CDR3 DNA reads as TGTGCCAGCAGCCCGATGTTCCGGGACTGGAACCAAGAGACCCAGTACTTC. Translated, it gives CASSPMFRDWNQETQYF.

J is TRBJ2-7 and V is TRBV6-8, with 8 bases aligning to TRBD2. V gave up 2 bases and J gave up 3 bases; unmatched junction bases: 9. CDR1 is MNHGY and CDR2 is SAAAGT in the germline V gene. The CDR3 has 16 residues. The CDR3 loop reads CASSYRRGGGSYEQYF. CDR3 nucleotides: TGTGCCAGCAGTTACAGACGGGGCGGGGGGAGCTACGAGCAGTACTTC.

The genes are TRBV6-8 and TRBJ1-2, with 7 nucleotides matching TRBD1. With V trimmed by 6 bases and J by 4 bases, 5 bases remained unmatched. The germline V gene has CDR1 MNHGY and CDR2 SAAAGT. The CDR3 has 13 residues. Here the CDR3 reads CASRSGQLYGYTF. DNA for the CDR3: TGTGCCAGCAGATCGGGACAGCTCTATGGCTACACCTTC.

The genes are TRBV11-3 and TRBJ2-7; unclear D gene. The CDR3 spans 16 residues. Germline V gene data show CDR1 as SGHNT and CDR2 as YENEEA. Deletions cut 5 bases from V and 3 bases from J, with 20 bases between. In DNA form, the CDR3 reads TGTGCCAGCAGCCCACGAGGCGGCAGAAACAACTACGAGCAGTACTTC. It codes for CASSPRGGRNNYEQYF.

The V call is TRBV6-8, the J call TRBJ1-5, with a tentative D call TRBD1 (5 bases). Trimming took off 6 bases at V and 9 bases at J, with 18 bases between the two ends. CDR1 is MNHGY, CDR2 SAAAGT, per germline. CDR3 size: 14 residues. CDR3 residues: CASSHGGEGLPQHF. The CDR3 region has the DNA TGTGCCAGCAGCCACGGTGGGGAGGGGCTGCCCCAGCATTTT.

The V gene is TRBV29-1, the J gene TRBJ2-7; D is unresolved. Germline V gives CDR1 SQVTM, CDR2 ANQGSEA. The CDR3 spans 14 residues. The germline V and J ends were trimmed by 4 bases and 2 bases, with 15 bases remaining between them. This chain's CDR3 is CSVAGWGTPYEQYF. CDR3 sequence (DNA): TGCAGCGTTGCCGGATGGGGAACTCCCTACGAGCAGTACTTC.

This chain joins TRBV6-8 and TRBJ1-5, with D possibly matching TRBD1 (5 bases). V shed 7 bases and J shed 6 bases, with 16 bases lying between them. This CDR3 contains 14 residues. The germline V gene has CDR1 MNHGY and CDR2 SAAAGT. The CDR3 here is CASKSPGGGQPQHF. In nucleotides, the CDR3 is TGTGCCAGCAAGTCCCCGGGGGGGGGTCAGCCCCAGCATTTT.

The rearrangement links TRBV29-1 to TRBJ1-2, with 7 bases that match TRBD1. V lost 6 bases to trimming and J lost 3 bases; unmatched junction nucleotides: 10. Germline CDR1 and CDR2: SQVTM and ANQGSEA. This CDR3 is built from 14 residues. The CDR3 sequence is CSVVYRGVDYGYTF. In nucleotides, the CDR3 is TGCAGCGTAGTATACAGGGGTGTAGACTATGGCTACACCTTC.

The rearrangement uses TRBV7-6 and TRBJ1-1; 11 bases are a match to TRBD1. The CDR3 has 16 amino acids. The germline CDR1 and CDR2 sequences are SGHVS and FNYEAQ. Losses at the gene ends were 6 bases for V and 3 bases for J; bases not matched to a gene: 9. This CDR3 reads CASSSLGTGGYTEAFF. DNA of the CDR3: TGTGCCAGCAGTTCCTTGGGGACAGGGGGGTACACTGAAGCTTTCTTT.

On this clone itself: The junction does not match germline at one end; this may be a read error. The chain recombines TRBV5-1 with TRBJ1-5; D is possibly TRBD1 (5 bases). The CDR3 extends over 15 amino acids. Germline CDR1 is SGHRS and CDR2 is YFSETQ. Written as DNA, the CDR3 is TGCGCCAGCAGTTTGGTCGGGGGTAGCAATCAGCCCCAGCATTTT. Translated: CASSLVGGSNQPQHF.

This chain's CDR3 is CASSFGTPYEQYF. In DNA, the CDR3 is TGTGCCAGCAGCTTCGGGACCCCGTACGAGCAGTACTTC. The V and J genes are TRBV7-4 and TRBJ2-7; D tentatively reads TRBD1 or TRBD2 (5 bases each). This CDR3 spans 13 amino acids. Germline assignment: CDR1 SGHVT and CDR2 SQSDAQ. V shed 3 bases and J shed 4 bases, with 10 bases lying between them.

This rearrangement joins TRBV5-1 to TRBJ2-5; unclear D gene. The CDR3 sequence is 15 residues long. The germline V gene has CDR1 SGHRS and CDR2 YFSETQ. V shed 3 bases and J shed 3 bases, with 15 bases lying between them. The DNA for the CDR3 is TGCGCCAGCAGCTCCGTACAGCTTAGGGAAGAGACCCAGTACTTC. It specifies CASSSVQLREETQYF.

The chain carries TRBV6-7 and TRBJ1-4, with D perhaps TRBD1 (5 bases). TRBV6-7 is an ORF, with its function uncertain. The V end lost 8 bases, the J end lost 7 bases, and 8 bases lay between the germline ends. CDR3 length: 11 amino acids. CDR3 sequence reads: CASGQGEKLFF. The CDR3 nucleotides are TGTGCCAGCGGCCAGGGTGAAAAACTGTTTTTT.

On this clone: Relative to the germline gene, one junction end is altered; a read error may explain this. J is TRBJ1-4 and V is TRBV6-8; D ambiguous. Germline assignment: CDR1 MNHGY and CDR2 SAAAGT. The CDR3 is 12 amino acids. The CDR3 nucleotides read TGTGCCAGCAGTTACTCTAGAGAAAGACTGTTTTTT. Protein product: CASSYSRERLFF.

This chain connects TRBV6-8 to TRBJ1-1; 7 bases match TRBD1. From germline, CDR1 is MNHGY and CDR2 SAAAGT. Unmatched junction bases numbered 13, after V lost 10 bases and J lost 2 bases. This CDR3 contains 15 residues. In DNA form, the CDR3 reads TGTGCCATCAGGATCGACAGGGCATTTAACACTGAAGCTTTCTTT. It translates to CAIRIDRAFNTEAFF.

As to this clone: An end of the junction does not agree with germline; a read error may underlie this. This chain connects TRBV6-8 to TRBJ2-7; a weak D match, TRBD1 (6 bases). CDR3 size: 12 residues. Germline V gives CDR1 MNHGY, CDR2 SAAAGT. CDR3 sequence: CAISAQGYEQYF. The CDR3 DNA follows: TGTGCCATCAGTGCACAGGGTTACGAGCAGTACTTC.

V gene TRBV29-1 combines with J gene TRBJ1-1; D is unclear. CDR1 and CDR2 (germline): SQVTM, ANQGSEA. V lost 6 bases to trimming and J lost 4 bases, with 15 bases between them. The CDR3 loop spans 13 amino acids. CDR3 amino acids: CSVADRFGTEAFF. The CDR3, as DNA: TGCAGCGTCGCCGACCGATTTGGCACTGAAGCTTTCTTT.

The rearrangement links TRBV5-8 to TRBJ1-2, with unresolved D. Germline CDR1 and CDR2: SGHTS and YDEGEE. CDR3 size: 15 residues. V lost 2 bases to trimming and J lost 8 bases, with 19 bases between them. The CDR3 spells CASSLVTDPVGGYTF. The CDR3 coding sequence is TGTGCCAGCAGCTTAGTTACGGACCCAGTGGGCGGCTACACCTTC.

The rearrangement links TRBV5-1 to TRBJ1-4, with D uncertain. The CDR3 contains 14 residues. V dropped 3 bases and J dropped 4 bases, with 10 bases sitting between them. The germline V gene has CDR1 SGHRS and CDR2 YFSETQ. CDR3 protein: CASSSGINNEKLFF. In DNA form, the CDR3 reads TGCGCCAGCAGCTCGGGGATTAATAATGAAAAACTGTTTTTT.

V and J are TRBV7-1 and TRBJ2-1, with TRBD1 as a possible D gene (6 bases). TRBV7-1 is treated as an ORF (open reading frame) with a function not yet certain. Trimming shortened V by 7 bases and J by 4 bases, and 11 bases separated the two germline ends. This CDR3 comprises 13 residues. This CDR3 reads CASILQGYNEQFF. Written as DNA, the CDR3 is TGTGCCAGCATCCTACAGGGTTACAATGAGCAGTTCTTC.

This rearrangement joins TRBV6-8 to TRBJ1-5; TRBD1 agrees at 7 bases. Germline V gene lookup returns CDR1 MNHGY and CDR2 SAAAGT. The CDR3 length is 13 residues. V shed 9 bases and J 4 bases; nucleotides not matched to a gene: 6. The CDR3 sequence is CASSGTENQPQHF. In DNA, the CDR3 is TGTGCCAGTTCCGGGACAGAAAATCAGCCCCAGCATTTT.

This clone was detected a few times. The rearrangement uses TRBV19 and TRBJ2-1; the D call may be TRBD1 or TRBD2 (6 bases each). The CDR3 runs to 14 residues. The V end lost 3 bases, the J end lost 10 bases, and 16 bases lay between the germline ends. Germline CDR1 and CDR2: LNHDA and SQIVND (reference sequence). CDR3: CASSIDPGAGEQFF. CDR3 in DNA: TGTGCCAGTAGTATCGACCCGGGGGCTGGGGAGCAGTTCTTC.

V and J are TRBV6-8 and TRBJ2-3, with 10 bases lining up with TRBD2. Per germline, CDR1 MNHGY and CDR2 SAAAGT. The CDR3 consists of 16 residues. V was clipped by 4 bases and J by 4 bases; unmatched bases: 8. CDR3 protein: CASSSLSGGAPDTQYF. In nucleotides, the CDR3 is TGTGCCAGCAGTTCACTCAGCGGGGGGGCCCCAGATACGCAGTATTTT.

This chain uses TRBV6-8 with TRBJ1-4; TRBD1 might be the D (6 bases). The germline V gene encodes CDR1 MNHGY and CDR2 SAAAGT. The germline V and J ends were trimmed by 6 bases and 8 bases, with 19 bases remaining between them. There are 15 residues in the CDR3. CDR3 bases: TGTGCCAGCAGCCTTGACAGGACGGATTCCGAAAAACTGTTTTTT. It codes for CASSLDRTDSEKLFF.

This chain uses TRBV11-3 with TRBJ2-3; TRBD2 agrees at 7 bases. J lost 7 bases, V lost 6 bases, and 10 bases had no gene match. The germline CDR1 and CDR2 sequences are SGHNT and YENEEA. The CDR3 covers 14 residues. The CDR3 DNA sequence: TGTGCCAGCAGTGGAAGCGGGGCTCGTAATACGCAGTATTTT. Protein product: CASSGSGARNTQYF.

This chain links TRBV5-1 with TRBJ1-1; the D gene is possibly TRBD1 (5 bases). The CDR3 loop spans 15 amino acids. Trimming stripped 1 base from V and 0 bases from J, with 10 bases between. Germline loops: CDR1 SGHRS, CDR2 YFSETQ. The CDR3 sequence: CASSLTGGMNTEAFF. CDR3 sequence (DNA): TGCGCCAGCAGCTTGACGGGGGGAATGAACACTGAAGCTTTCTTT.